These 20 T cell receptor beta chains share one sample of origin, sequenced in a study of OX40 agonist ivuxolimab in advanced cancers. The receptor library was made with the immunoSEQ multiplex PCR assay. In its TCRdb copy, this immuneACCESS table keeps in-frame sequences only and misses some clones. Where compared with another copy, unresolved V genes explain less than half of these, and the others have no known cause. Counted in this sample were some 70,000 clones; about 88% of them appeared once. The ten most abundant clones make up 2% to 2.5% of the sample. Sequenced here: CD4+ or CD8+ T cells sorted from blood, sampled in a trial of the OX40 agonist ivuxolimab. Every receptor here comes from an adult with an advanced solid tumor such as melanoma, head and neck, liver or kidney cancer.

The chain has TRBV15 and TRBJ1-1; possibly TRBD1 for D (6 bases). Per germline, CDR1 LNHNV and CDR2 YYDKDF (reference sequence). Trimming removed 3 bases at V and 4 bases at J, with 18 bases between. This CDR3 region has 16 residues. The CDR3 sequence: CATSRGGRGALTEAFF. The CDR3 DNA reads TGTGCCACCAGCAGGGGAGGTAGGGGGGCCCTCACTGAAGCTTTCTTT.

V gene TRBV6-5 combines with J gene TRBJ1-1; unclear D gene. The CDR3 sequence is 13 residues long. V lost 0 bases and J lost 3, with 5 bases in between. Looked up from germline, CDR1 is MNHEY and CDR2 is SVGAGI. Written as DNA, the CDR3 is TGTGCCAGCAGTTACTCGAGGCACACTGAAGCTTTCTTT. Amino acid sequence: CASSYSRHTEAFF.

This clone was seen only once. The V and J genes are TRBV6-6 and TRBJ1-6; D gene uncertain. This CDR3 spans 13 amino acids. Trimming pared 9 bases from V and 7 bases from J, leaving 13 bases between. CDR1 and CDR2 from the germline V gene are MNHNY and SVGAGI (reference sequence). The CDR3 here is CASLTGYNSPLHF. The CDR3 DNA follows: TGTGCCAGTTTGACGGGGTACAATTCACCCCTCCACTTT.

The chain is built from TRBV6-6 and TRBJ1-2; the match to TRBD1 covers 7 bases. CDR1 is MNHNY and CDR2 is SVGAGI in the germline V gene (reference sequence). V shed 0 bases and J 7 bases; nucleotides not matched to a gene: 5. This CDR3 region has 14 residues. The CDR3, as DNA: TGTGCCAGCAGTTACTCGGGGGACAGATCTGGCTACACCTTC. This codes for CASSYSGDRSGYTF.

V and J are TRBV30 and TRBJ1-5; D gene uncertain. Germline CDR1 and CDR2: GTSNPN and SVGIG (reference sequence). Trimming removed 1 base from V and 4 bases from J, with 11 bases in between. The CDR3 spans 14 residues. The CDR3: CAWSENTGNQPQHF. For the CDR3, the DNA is TGTGCCTGGAGTGAAAATACGGGAAATCAGCCCCAGCATTTT.

The genes are TRBV14 and TRBJ1-1, with D maybe TRBD1 (6 bases). The CDR3 consists of 13 residues. The V and J ends lost 0 bases and 10 bases respectively, with 12 bases between them. Germline V CDR1 and CDR2: SGHDN, FVKESK. In DNA, the CDR3 is TGTGCCAGCAGCCAAGATGTTCGGGGGCCAGCTTTCTTT. Amino acids: CASSQDVRGPAFF. Full variable domain (outside the CDR3, taken from reference TRBV14 and TRBJ1-1): EAGVTQFPSHSVIEKGQTVTLRCDPISGHDNLYWYRRVMGKEIKFLLHFVKESKQDESGMPNNRFLAERTGGTYSTLKVQPAELEDSGVYFCASSQDVRGPAFFGQGTRLTVV.

The chain recombines TRBV29-1 with TRBJ1-2; D is ambiguous. V lost 0 bases and J 7 bases, leaving 9 bases between the germline ends. The CDR3 has 12 amino acids. CDR1 is SQVTM, CDR2 ANQGSEA, per germline. DNA of the CDR3: TGCAGCGTTGAAGATATGGGGTCTGGCTACACCTTC. Its protein product is CSVEDMGSGYTF. The entire variable domain, with the rest obtained from reference TRBV29-1 and TRBJ1-2, is as follows: SAVISQKPSRDICQRGTSLTIQCQVDSQVTMMFWYRQQPGQSLTLIATANQGSEATYESGFVIDKFPISRPNLTFSTLTVSNMSPEDSSIYLCSVEDMGSGYTFGSGTRLTVV.

This clone has just one count. This sequence joins TRBV7-2 and TRBJ2-2; D unclear. Trimming cost V 1 base and J 7 bases, with 10 bases left between them. The CDR3 extends over 14 amino acids. In germline, CDR1 is SGHTA, CDR2 FQGNSA. The chain's CDR3 is CASSLELVVGELFF. The CDR3 DNA follows: TGTGCCAGCAGCTTAGAACTTGTGGTCGGGGAGCTGTTTTTT. The full variable domain, in which reference TRBV7-2 and TRBJ2-2 provide the parts outside the CDR3, is GAGVSQSPSNKVTEKGKDVELRCDPISGHTALYWYRQSLGQGLEFLIYFQGNSAPDKSGLPSDRFSAERTGGSVSTLTIQRTQQEDSAVYLCASSLELVVGELFFGEGSRLTVL.

The J gene is TRBJ1-3, the V gene TRBV2; no reliable D call. The CDR3 consists of 15 residues. CDR1 SNHLY and CDR2 FYNNEI come from the germline V gene. The V end lost 7 bases, the J end lost 9 bases, and 22 bases lay between the germline ends. CDR3 in amino acids: CASKDFSGNLATIYF. In nucleotides, the CDR3 is TGTGCCAGCAAAGATTTCAGTGGCAATCTGGCCACCATATATTTT.

The chain recombines TRBV7-2 with TRBJ1-5; a weak D match, TRBD1 (6 bases). CDR1 SGHTA and CDR2 FQGNSA come from the germline V gene. The CDR3 is made up of 14 amino acids. V shed 3 bases and J shed 9 bases, with 15 bases lying between them. The CDR3 protein is CASSFEGGRTPQHF. The CDR3 DNA sequence: TGTGCCAGCAGCTTTGAGGGGGGAAGGACGCCCCAGCATTTT.

This chain links TRBV7-3 with TRBJ2-3; D perhaps matches TRBD2 (6 bases). This CDR3 has 15 residues. Looked up from germline, CDR1 is SGHTA and CDR2 is FQGTGA. Trimming left V 5 bases short and J 4 bases short, with 16 bases between. CDR3 in amino acids: CASSPLAVGADTQYF. The DNA of the CDR3 is TGTGCCAGCAGCCCATTAGCGGTTGGGGCAGATACGCAGTATTTT.

Here the CDR3 DNA reads TGTGCCAGCAGCTCCAGGGGGGAACTCTATGGCTACACCTTC. It is translated as CASSSRGELYGYTF. The V and J genes are TRBV11-2 and TRBJ1-2; 7 bases line up with TRBD1. The CDR3 runs to 14 residues. Germline lookup yields CDR1 SGHAT and CDR2 FQNNGV. V dropped 4 bases and J dropped 4; count of bases not matched to a gene: 6.

The genes are TRBV6-5 and TRBJ2-7; D is undetermined. Trimming cost V 2 bases and J 9 bases, with 14 bases left between them. The CDR3 spans 13 residues. The germline CDR1 and CDR2 sequences are MNHEY and SVGAGI. The CDR3 reads CASSYADTQWQYF. The CDR3 DNA reads TGTGCCAGCAGTTACGCAGATACGCAGTGGCAGTACTTC.

This chain uses TRBV11-2 with TRBJ1-2; D not resolved. The germline gives CDR1 SGHAT, CDR2 FQNNGV. The CDR3 spans 14 residues. The V gene lost 2 bases and the J gene lost 1 base, with 8 bases spanning the gap. CDR3 DNA: TGTGCCAGCAGCTTACAGATTCTTAACTATGGCTACACCTTC. Its translation is CASSLQILNYGYTF. The full variable domain, in which reference TRBV11-2 and TRBJ1-2 provide the parts outside the CDR3, is EAGVAQSPRYKIIEKRQSVAFWCNPISGHATLYWYQQILGQGPKLLIQFQNNGVVDDSQLPKDRFSAERLKGVDSTLKIQPAKLEDSAVYLCASSLQILNYGYTFGSGTRLTVV.

The gene calls are TRBV7-8 and TRBJ1-2; no clear D. The CDR3 is 12 amino acids. Trimming stripped 6 bases from V and 0 bases from J, with 5 bases between. The germline V gene has CDR1 SGHVS and CDR2 FQNEAQ. In DNA, the CDR3 is TGTGCCAGCAGTTATACTAACTATGGCTACACCTTC. Protein sequence: CASSYTNYGYTF.

The rearrangement joins TRBV4-1 to TRBJ2-4; D is possibly TRBD1 (6 bases). The CDR3 spans 15 residues. Germline CDR1 and CDR2: MGHRA and YSYEKL. V lost 0 bases and J 6 bases, leaving 12 bases between the germline ends. DNA for the CDR3: TGCGCCAGCAGCCAAGATTCAACAGGGACAAACATTCAGTACTTC. The encoded protein is CASSQDSTGTNIQYF.

This clone came up a few times. The chain is built from TRBV29-1 and TRBJ2-7; tentatively, D is TRBD1 or TRBD2 (5 bases each). The V gene's germline CDR1 is SQVTM and CDR2 ANQGSEA. The CDR3 sequence is 11 residues long. Trimming pared 5 bases from V and 5 bases from J, leaving 10 bases between. CDR3 sequence (DNA): TGCAGCGTTCTAGGGACGGACGAGCAGTACTTC. The encoded protein is CSVLGTDEQYF.

The chain links TRBV7-2 to TRBJ2-5, with D possibly matching TRBD2 (6 bases). Per the germline V gene, CDR1 is SGHTA and CDR2 is FQGNSA. The CDR3 loop spans 15 amino acids. The ends were cut back, 5 bases at V and 2 bases at J, with 15 bases in the middle. The CDR3 DNA sequence: TGTGCCAGCAGCGGAAGAGGGACTTCACAAGAGACCCAGTACTTC. Amino acids: CASSGRGTSQETQYF.

The chain couples TRBV9 to TRBJ2-7; tentatively, D is TRBD1 (5 bases). The CDR3 extends over 13 amino acids. The germline V gene encodes CDR1 SGDLS and CDR2 YYNGEE. V lost 3 bases to trimming and J lost 5 bases, with 12 bases between them. CDR3 amino acids: CASSAGRANEQYF. CDR3 bases: TGTGCCAGCAGCGCTGGCAGGGCTAACGAGCAGTACTTC.

The genes are TRBV14 and TRBJ2-7; D possibly matches TRBD1 or TRBD2 (5 bases each). The CDR3 has 14 residues. Deletions cut 4 bases from V and 3 bases from J, with 13 bases between. Per germline, CDR1 SGHDN and CDR2 FVKESK. CDR3: CASSPGRIDYEQYF. The CDR3 nucleotides are TGTGCCAGCAGCCCGGGACGGATTGACTACGAGCAGTACTTC.